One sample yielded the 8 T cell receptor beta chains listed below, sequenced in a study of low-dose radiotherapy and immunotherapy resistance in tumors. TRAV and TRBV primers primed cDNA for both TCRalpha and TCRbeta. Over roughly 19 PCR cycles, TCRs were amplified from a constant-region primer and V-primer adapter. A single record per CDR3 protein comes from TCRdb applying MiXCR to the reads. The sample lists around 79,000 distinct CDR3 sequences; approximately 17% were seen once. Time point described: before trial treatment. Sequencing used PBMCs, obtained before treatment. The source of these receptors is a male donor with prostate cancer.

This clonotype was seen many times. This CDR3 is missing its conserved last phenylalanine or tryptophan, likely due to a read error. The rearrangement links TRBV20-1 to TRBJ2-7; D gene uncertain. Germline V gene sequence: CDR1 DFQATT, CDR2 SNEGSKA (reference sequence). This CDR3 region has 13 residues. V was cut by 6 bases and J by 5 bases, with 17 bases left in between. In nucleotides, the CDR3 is TGCAGTGCACTCGACTTAGGATCCAACGAGCAGTACCTC. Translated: CSALDLGSNEQYL.

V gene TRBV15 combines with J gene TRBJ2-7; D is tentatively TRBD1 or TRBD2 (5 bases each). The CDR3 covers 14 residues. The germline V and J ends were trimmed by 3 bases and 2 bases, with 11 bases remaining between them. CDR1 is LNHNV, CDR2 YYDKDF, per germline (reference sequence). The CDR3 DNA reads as TGTGCCACCAGCAGGGACCGGGGCGCCTACGAGCAGTACTTC. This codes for CATSRDRGAYEQYF.

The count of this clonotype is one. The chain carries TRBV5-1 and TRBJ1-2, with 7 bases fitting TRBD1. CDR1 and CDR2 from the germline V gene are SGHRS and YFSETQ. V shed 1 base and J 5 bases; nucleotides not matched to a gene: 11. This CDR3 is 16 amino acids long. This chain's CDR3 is CASSLYPDRVNYGYTF. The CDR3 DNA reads TGCGCCAGCAGCTTGTATCCAGACAGGGTTAATTATGGCTACACCTTC.

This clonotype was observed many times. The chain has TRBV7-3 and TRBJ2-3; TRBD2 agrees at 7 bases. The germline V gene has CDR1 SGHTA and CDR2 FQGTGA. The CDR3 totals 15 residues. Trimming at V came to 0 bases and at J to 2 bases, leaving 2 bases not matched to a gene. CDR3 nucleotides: TGTGCCAGCAGCTTAACCGGGACTACCACAGATACGCAGTATTTT. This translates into CASSLTGTTTDTQYF.

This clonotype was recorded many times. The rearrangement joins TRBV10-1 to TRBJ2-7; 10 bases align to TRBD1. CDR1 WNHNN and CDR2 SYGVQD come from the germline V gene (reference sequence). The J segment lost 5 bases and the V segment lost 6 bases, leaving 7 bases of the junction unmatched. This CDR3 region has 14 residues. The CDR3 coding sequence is TGCGCCAGCAGACCGGGACAGGGGTCCCACGAGCAGTACTTC. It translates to CASRPGQGSHEQYF.

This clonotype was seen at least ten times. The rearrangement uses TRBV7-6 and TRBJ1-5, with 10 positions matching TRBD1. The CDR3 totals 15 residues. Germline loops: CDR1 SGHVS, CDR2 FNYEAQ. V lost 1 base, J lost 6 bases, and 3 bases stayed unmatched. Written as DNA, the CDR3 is TGTGCCAGCAGCTTAGGGACAGGGGGGACTCAGCCCCAGCATTTT. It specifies CASSLGTGGTQPQHF. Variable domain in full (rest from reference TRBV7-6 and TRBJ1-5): GAGVSQSPRYKVTKRGQDVALRCDPISGHVSLYWYRQALGQGPEFLTYFNYEAQQDKSGLPNDRFSAERPEGSISTLTIQRTEQRDSAMYRCASSLGTGGTQPQHFGDGTRLSIL.

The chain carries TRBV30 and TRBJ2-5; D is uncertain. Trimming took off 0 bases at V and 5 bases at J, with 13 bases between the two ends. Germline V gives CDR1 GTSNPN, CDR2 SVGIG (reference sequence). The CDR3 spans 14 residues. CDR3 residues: CAWSVTVSLETQYF. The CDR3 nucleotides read TGTGCCTGGAGTGTAACGGTGTCTCTGGAGACCCAGTACTTC.

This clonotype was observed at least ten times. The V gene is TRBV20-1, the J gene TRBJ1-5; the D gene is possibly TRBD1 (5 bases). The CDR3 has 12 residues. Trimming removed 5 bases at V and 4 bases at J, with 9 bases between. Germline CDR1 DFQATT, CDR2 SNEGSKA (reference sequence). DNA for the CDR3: TGCAGTGCTCGAAGACAGAATCAGCCCCAGCATTTT. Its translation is CSARRQNQPQHF.